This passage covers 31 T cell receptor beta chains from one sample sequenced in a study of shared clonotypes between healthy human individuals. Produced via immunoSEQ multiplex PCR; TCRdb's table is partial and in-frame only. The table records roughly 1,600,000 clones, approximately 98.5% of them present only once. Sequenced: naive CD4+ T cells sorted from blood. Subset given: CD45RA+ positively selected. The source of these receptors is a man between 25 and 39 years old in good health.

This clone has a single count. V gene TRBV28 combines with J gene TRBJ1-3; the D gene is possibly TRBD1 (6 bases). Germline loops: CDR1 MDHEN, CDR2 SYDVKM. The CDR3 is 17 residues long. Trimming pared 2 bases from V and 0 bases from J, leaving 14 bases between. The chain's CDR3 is CASSLRSGAPSGNTIYF. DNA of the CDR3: TGTGCCAGCAGTTTAAGGTCGGGGGCCCCCTCTGGAAACACCATATATTTT.

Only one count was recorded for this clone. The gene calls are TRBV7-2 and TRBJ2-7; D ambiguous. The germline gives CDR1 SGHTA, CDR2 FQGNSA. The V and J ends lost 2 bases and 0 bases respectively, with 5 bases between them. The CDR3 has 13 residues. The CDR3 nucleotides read TGTGCCAGCAGCTTACTCTTCTCCTACGAGCAGTACTTC. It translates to CASSLLFSYEQYF.

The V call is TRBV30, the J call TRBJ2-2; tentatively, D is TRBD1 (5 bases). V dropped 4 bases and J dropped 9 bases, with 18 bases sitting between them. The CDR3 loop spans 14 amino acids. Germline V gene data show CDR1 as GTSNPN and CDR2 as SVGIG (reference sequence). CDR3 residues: CAWTTDHRIRELFF. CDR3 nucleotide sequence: TGTGCCTGGACGACCGACCACAGGATCCGGGAGCTGTTTTTT. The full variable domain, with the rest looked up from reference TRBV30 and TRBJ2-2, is SQTIHQWPATLVQPVGSPLSLECTVEGTSNPNLYWYRQAAGRGLQLLFYSVGIGQISSEVPQNLSASRPQDRQFILSSKKLLLSDSGFYLCAWTTDHRIRELFFGEGSRLTVL.

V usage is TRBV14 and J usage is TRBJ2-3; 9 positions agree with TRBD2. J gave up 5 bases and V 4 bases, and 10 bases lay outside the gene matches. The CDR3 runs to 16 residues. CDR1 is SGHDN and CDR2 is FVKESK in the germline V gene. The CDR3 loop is CASSRPGLAVGDTQYF. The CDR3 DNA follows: TGTGCCAGCAGCCGTCCGGGACTAGCAGTGGGAGATACGCAGTATTTT. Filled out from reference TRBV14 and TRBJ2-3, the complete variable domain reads EAGVTQFPSHSVIEKGQTVTLRCDPISGHDNLYWYRRVMGKEIKFLLHFVKESKQDESGMPNNRFLAERTGGTYSTLKVQPAELEDSGVYFCASSRPGLAVGDTQYFGPGTRLTVL.

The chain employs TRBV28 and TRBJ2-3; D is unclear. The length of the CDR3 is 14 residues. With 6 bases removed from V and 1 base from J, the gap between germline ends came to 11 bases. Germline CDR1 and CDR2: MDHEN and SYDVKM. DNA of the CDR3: TGTGCCAGCAGACGCTACGAAGGCACAGATACGCAGTATTTT. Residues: CASRRYEGTDTQYF.

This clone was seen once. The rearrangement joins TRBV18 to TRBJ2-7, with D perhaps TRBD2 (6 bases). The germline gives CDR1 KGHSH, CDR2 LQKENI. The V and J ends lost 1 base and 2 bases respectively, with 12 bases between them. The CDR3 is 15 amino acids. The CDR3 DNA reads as TGTGCCAGCTCACCACAGCGGGCCGGAGCCTACGAGCAGTACTTC. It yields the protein CASSPQRAGAYEQYF.

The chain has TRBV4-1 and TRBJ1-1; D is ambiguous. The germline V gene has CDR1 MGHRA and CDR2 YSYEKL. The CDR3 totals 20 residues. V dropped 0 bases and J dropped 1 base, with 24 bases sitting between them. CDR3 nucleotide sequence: TGCGCCAGCAGCCAAGAAAGTCCGGGCGGAAAATTACTGGGGAACACTGAAGCTTTCTTT. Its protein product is CASSQESPGGKLLGNTEAFF.

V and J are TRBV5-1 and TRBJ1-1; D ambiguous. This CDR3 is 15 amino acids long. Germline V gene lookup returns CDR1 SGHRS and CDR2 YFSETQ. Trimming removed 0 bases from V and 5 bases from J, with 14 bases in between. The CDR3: CASSLELWSETEAFF. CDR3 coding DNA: TGCGCCAGCAGCTTGGAGCTTTGGTCGGAAACTGAAGCTTTCTTT. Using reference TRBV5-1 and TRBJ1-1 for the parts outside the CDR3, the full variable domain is KAGVTQTPRYLIKTRGQQVTLSCSPISGHRSVSWYQQTPGQGLQFLFEYFSETQRNKGNFPGRFSGRQFSNSRSEMNVSTLELGDSALYLCASSLELWSETEAFFGQGTRLTVV.

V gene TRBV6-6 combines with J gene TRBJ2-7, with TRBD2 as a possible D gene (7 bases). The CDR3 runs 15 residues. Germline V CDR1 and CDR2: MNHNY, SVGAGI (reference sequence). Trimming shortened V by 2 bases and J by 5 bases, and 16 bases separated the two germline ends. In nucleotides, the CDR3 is TGTGCCAGCAGTTACCCAAACGGGGGGCGTGACGAGCAGTACTTC. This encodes CASSYPNGGRDEQYF.

In DNA, the CDR3 is TGTGCTACAGGGGTTGTAAATGAGCAGTTCTTC. Translation gives CATGVVNEQFF. The chain is built from TRBV10-3 and TRBJ2-1; 7 nucleotides match TRBD1. The CDR3 spans 11 residues. Per the germline V gene, CDR1 is ENHRY and CDR2 is SYGVKD.

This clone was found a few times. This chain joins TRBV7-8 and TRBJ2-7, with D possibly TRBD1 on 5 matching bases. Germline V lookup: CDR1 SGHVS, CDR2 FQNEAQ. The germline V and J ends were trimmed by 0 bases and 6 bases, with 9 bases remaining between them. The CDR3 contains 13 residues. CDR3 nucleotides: TGTGCCAGCAGCTTAGCGCTAAGGGGCGAGCAGTACTTC. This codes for CASSLALRGEQYF.

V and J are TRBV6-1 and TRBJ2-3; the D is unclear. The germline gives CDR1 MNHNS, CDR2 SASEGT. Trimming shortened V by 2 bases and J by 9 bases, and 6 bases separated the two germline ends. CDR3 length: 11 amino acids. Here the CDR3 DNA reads TGTGCCAGCAGTGAAACCCAGACGCAGTATTTT. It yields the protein CASSETQTQYF.

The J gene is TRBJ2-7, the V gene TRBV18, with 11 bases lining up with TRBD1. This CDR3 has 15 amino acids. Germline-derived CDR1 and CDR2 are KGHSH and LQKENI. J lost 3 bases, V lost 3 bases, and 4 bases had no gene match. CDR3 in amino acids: CASSPGTGGFYEQYF. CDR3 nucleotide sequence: TGTGCCAGCTCACCCGGGACAGGGGGATTCTACGAGCAGTACTTC.

The DNA of the CDR3 is TGCAGCTCGCCACGCCCAGATACGCAGTATTTT. Protein product: CSSPRPDTQYF. This chain links TRBV20-1 with TRBJ2-3; D remains unclear. The V gene's germline CDR1 is DFQATT and CDR2 SNEGSKA (reference sequence). This CDR3 comprises 11 residues.

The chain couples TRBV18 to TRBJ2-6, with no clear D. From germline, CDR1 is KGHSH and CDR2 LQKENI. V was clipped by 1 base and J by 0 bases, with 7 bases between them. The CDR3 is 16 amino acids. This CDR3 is CASSPLFDSGANVLTF. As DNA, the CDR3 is TGTGCCAGCTCACCACTTTTTGACTCTGGGGCCAACGTCCTGACTTTC. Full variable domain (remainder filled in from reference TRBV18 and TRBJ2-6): NAGVMQNPRHLVRRRGQEARLRCSPMKGHSHVYWYRQLPEEGLKFMVYLQKENIIDESGMPKERFSAEFPKEGPSILRIQQVVRGDSAAYFCASSPLFDSGANVLTFGAGSRLTVL.

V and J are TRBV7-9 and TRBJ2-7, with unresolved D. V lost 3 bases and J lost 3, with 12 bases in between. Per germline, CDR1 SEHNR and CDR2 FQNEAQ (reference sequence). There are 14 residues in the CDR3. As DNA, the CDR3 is TGTGCCAGCAGCTTTCGGCCAGAGTTCTACGAGCAGTACTTC. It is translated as CASSFRPEFYEQYF.

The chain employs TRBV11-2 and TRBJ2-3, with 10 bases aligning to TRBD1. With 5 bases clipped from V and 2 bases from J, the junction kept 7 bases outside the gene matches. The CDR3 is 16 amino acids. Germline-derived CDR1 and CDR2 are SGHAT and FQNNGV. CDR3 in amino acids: CASSADRGHATDTQYF. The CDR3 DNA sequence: TGTGCCAGCAGCGCTGACAGGGGGCACGCCACAGATACGCAGTATTTT.

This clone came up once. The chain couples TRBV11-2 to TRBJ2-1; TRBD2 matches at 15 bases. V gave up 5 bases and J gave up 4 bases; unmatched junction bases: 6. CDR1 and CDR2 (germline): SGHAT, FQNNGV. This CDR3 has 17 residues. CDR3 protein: CASSPGTSGGRYNEQFF. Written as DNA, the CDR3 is TGTGCCAGCAGCCCTGGGACTAGCGGGGGGCGATACAATGAGCAGTTCTTC.

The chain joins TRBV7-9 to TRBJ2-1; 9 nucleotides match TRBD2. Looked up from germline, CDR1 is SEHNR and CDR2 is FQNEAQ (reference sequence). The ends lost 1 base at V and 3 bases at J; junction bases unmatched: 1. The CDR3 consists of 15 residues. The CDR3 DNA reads TGTGCCAGCAGCTTAGAGACTAGCGGCTACAATGAGCAGTTCTTC. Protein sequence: CASSLETSGYNEQFF.

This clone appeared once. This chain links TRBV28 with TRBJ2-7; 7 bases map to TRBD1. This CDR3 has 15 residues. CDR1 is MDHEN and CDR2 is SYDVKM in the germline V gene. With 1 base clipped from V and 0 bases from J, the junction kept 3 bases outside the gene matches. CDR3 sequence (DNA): TGTGCCAGCAGTTTATCGGACAGGAGCTCCTACGAGCAGTACTTC. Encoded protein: CASSLSDRSSYEQYF.

CDR3 DNA sequence: TGTGCCAGCAGTTCTCCAATCCCCTACAATGAGCAGTTCTTC. Residues: CASSSPIPYNEQFF. The chain couples TRBV6-1 to TRBJ2-1; D unclear. This CDR3 spans 14 amino acids. V dropped 5 bases and J dropped 2 bases, with 10 bases sitting between them. From germline, CDR1 is MNHNS and CDR2 SASEGT.

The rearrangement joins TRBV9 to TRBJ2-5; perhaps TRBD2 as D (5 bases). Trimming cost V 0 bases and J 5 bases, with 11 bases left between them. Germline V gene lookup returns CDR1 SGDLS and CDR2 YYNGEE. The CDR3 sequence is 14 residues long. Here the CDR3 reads CASSVVPASETQYF. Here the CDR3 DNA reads TGTGCCAGCAGCGTAGTTCCAGCTAGCGAGACCCAGTACTTC.

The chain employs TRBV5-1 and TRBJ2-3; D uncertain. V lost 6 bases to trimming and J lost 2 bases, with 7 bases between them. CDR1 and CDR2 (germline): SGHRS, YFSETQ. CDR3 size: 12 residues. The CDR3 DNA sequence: TGCGCCAGCACCCAGAACACAGATACGCAGTATTTT. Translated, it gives CASTQNTDTQYF.

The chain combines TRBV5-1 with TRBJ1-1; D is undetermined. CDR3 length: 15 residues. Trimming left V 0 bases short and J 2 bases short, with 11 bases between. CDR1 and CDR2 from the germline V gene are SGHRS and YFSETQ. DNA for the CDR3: TGCGCCAGCAGCTTGGCGTGGCAGATTAACACTGAAGCTTTCTTT. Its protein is CASSLAWQINTEAFF.

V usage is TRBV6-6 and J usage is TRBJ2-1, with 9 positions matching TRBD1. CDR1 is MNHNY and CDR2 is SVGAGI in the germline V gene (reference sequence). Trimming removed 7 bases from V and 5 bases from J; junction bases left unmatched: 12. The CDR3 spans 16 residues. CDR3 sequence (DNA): TGTGCCAGCAAACTCACCTCGGGACAGGGTAACAATGAGCAGTTCTTC. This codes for CASKLTSGQGNNEQFF.

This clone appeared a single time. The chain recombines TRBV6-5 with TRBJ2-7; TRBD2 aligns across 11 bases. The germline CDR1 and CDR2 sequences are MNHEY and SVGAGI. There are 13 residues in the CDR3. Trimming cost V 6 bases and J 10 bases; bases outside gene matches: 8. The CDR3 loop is CASSSGLAGLQYF. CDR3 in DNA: TGTGCCAGCAGCTCCGGACTAGCGGGCCTCCAGTACTTC.

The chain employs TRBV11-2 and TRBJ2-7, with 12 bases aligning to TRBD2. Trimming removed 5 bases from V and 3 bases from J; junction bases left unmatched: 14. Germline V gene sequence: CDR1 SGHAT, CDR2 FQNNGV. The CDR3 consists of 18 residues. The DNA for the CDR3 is TGTGCCAGCAGCCCAGCTAGCGGGAGGGCCGTTTCGTACTACGAGCAGTACTTC. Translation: CASSPASGRAVSYYEQYF.

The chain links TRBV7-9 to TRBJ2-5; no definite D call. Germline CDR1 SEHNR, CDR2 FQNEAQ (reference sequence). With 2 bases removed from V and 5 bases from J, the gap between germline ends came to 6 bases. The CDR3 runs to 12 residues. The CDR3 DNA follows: TGTGCCAGCAGCTTAATGGCGGAGACCCAGTACTTC. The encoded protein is CASSLMAETQYF.

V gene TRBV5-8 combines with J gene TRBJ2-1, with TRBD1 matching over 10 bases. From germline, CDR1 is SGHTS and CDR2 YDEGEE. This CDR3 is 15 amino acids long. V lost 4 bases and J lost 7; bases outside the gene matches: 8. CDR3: CASSPGQGPWNEQFF. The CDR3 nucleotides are TGTGCCAGCAGCCCGGGACAGGGGCCTTGGAATGAGCAGTTCTTC.

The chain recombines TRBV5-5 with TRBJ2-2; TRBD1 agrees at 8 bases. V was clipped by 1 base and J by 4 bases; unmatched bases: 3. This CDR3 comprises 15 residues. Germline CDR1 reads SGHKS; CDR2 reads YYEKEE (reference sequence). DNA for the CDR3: TGTGCCAGCAGCTTGATCACAGGGGGCACCGGGGAGCTGTTTTTT. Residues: CASSLITGGTGELFF.

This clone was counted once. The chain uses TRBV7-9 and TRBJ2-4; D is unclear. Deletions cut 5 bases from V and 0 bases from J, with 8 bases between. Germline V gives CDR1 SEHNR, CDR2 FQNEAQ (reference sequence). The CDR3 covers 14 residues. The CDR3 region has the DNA TGTGCCAGCAGCCCCCTACTAGCCAAAAACATTCAGTACTTC. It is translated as CASSPLLAKNIQYF.